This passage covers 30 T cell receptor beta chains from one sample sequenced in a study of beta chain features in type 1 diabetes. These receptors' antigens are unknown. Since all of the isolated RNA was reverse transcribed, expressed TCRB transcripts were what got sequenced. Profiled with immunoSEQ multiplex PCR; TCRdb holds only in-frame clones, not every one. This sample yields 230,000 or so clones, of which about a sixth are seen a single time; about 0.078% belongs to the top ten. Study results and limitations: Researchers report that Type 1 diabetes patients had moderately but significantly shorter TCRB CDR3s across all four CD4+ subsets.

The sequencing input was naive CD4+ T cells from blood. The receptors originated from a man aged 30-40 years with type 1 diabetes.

This CDR3 is CSLVSGNTIYF. The CDR3 DNA reads as TGCAGCTTGGTCTCTGGAAACACCATATATTTT. The chain is built from TRBV29-1 and TRBJ1-3; D not certain. Between the trimmed V and J ends, which lost 8 bases and 0 bases, there was a span of 5 bases. The germline gives CDR1 SQVTM, CDR2 ANQGSEA. The CDR3 is 11 amino acids. Full variable domain (outside the CDR3, taken from reference TRBV29-1 and TRBJ1-3): SAVISQKPSRDICQRGTSLTIQCQVDSQVTMMFWYRQQPGQSLTLIATANQGSEATYESGFVIDKFPISRPNLTFSTLTVSNMSPEDSSIYLCSLVSGNTIYFGEGSWLTVV.

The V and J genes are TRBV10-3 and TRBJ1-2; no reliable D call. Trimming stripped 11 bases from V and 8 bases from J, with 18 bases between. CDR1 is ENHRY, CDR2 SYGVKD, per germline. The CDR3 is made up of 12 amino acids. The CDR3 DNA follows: TGTGCCCTCTTTTCCCCCGCGGGGGGCTACACCTTC. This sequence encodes CALFSPAGGYTF.

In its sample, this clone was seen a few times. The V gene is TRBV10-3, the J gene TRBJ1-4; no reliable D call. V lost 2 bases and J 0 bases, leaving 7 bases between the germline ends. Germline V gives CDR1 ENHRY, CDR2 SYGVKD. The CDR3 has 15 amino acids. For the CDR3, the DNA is TGTGCCATCAGTGAGACAGATGCAACTAATGAAAAACTGTTTTTT. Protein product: CAISETDATNEKLFF.

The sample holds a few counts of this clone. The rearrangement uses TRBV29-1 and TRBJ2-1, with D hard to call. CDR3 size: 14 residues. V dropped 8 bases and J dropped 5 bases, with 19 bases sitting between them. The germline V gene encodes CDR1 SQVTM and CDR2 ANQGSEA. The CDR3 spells CSTSTGFFHNEQFF. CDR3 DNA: TGCAGCACTTCCACCGGTTTTTTCCACAATGAGCAGTTCTTC.

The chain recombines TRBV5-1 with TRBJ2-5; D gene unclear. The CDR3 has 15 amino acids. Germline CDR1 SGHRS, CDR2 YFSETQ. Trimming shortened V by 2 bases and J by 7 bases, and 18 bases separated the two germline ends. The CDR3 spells CASSLVSTTGRTQYF. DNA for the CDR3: TGCGCCAGCAGCTTAGTAAGCACAACCGGCCGGACCCAGTACTTC.

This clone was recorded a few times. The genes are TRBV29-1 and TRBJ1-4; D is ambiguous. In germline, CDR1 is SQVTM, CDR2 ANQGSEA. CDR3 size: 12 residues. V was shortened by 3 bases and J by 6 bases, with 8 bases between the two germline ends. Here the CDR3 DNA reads TGCAGCGTTGAGAATCCGGATGAAAAACTGTTTTTT. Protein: CSVENPDEKLFF. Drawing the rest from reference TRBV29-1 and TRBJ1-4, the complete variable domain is SAVISQKPSRDICQRGTSLTIQCQVDSQVTMMFWYRQQPGQSLTLIATANQGSEATYESGFVIDKFPISRPNLTFSTLTVSNMSPEDSSIYLCSVENPDEKLFFGSGTQLSVL.

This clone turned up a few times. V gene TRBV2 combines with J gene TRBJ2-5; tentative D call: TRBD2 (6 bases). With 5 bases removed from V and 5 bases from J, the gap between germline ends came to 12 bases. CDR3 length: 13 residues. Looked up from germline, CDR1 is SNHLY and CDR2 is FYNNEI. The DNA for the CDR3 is TGTGCCAGCAGTAAGGAGGGCTGGGAGACCCAGTACTTC. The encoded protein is CASSKEGWETQYF. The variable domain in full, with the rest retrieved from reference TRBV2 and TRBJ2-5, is EPEVTQTPSHQVTQMGQEVILRCVPISNHLYFYWYRQILGQKVEFLVSFYNNEISEKSEIFDDQFSVERPDGSNFTLKIRSTKLEDSAMYFCASSKEGWETQYFGPGTRLLVL.

The CDR3 bases are TGTGCCAGCAGCCCCATGGCTAGCGGAAGCACAGATACGCAGTATTTT. It translates to CASSPMASGSTDTQYF. The V gene is TRBV9, the J gene TRBJ2-3; 7 bases map to TRBD2. Germline CDR1 reads SGDLS; CDR2 reads YYNGEE. This CDR3 contains 16 residues. Trimming cost V 4 bases and J 0 bases; bases outside gene matches: 8.

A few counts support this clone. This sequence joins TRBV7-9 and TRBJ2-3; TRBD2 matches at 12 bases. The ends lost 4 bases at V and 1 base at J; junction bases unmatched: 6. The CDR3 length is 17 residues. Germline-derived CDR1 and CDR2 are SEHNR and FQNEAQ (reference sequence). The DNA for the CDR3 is TGTGCCAGCAGCTCCCGGACTAGCGGGATGGGCACAGATACGCAGTATTTT. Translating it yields CASSSRTSGMGTDTQYF.

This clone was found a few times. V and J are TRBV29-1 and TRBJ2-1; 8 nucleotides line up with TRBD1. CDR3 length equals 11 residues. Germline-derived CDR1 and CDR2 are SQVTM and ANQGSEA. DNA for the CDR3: TGCAGGGCGGACAGGGACAATGAGCAGTTCTTC. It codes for CRADRDNEQFF.

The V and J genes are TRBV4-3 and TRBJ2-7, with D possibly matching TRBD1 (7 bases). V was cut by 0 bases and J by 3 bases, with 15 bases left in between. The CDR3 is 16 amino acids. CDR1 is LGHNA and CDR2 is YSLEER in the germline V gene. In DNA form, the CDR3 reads TGCGCCAGCAGCCAAGACCGCGGGACAGCGCACTACGAGCAGTACTTC. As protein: CASSQDRGTAHYEQYF.

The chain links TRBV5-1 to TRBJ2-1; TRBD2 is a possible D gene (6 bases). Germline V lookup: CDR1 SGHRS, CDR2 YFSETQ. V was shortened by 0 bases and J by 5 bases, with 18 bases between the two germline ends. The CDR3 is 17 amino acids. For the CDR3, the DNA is TGCGCCAGCAGCTTGGCTCCGATAGCGGCGTTAAACAATGAGCAGTTCTTC. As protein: CASSLAPIAALNNEQFF.

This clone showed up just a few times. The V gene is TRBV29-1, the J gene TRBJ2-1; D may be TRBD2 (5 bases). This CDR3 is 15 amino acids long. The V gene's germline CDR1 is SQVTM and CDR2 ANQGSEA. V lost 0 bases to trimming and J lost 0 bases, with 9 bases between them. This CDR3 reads CSVEDLGSSYNEQFF. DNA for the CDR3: TGCAGCGTTGAAGATTTAGGGAGCTCCTACAATGAGCAGTTCTTC.

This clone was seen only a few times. The CDR3 reads CASSSRTSWAYEQYF. Written as DNA, the CDR3 is TGTGCCAGCAGCTCAAGGACTAGCTGGGCCTACGAGCAGTACTTC. V is TRBV13 and J is TRBJ2-7; 8 nucleotides match TRBD2. CDR1 is PRHDT and CDR2 is FYEKMQ in the germline V gene (reference sequence). The CDR3 is made up of 15 amino acids. Unmatched junction bases numbered 7, after V lost 4 bases and J lost 2 bases. Using reference TRBV13 and TRBJ2-7 for the parts outside the CDR3, the full variable domain is AAGVIQSPRHLIKEKRETATLKCYPIPRHDTVYWYQQGPGQDPQFLISFYEKMQSDKGSIPDRFSAQQFSDYHSELNMSSLELGDSALYFCASSSRTSWAYEQYFGPGTRLTVT.

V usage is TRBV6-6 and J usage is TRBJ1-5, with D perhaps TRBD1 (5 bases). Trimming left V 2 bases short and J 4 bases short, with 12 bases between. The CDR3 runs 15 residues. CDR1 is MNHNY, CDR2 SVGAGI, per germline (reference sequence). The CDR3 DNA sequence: TGTGCCAGCAGTTACAGGGGAGGTTTGAATCAGCCCCAGCATTTT. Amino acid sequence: CASSYRGGLNQPQHF.

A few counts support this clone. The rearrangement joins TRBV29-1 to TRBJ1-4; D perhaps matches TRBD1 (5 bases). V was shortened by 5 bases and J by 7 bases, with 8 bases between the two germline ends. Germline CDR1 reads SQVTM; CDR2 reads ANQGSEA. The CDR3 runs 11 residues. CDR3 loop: CSVRTPEKLFF. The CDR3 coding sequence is TGCAGCGTTCGGACACCTGAAAAACTGTTTTTT.

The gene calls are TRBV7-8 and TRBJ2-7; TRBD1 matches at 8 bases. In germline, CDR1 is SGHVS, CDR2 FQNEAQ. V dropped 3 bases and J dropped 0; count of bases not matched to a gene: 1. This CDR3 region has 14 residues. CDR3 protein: CASSLTGDSYEQYF. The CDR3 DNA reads TGTGCCAGCAGCTTGACAGGGGACTCCTACGAGCAGTACTTC.

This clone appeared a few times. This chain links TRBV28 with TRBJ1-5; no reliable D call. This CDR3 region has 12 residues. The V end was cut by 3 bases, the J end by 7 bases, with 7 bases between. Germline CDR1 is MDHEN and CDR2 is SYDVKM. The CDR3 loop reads CASSLVAQPQHF. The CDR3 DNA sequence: TGTGCCAGCAGTTTGGTTGCACAGCCCCAGCATTTT.

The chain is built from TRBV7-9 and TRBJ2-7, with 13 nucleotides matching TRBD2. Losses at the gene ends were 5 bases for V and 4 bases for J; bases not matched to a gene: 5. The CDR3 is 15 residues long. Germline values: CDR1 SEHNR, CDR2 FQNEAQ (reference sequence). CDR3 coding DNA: TGTGCCAGCAGCCCTACGACTAGCGGGAGGTACGAGCAGTACTTC. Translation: CASSPTTSGRYEQYF.

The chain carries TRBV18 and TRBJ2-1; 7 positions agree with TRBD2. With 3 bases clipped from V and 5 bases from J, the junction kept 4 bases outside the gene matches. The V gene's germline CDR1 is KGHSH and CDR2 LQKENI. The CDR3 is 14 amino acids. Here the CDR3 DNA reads TGTGCCAGCTCACCCGGGACTACAGACAATGAGCAGTTCTTC. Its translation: CASSPGTTDNEQFF. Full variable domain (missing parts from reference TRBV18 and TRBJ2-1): NAGVMQNPRHLVRRRGQEARLRCSPMKGHSHVYWYRQLPEEGLKFMVYLQKENIIDESGMPKERFSAEFPKEGPSILRIQQVVRGDSAAYFCASSPGTTDNEQFFGPGTRLTVL.

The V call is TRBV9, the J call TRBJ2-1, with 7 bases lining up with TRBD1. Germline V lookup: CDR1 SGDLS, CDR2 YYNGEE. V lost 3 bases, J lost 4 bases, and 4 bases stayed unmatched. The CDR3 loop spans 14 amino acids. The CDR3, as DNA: TGTGCCAGCAGCGAAGGGGACAGTTACAATGAGCAGTTCTTC. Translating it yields CASSEGDSYNEQFF.

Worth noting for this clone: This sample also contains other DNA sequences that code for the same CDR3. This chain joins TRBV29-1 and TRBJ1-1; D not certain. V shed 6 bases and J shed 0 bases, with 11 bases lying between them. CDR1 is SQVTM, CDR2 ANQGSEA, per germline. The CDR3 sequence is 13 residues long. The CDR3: CSVEGRLNTEAFF. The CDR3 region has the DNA TGCAGCGTGGAGGGTCGATTGAACACTGAAGCTTTCTTT.

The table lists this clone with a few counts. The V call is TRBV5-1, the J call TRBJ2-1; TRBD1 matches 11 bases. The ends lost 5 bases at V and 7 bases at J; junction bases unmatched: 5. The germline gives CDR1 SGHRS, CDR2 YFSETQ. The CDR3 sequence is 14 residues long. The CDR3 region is CASSRGQGANEQFF. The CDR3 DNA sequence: TGCGCCAGCAGTAGAGGACAGGGGGCGAATGAGCAGTTCTTC. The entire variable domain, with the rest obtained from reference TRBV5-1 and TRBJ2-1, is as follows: KAGVTQTPRYLIKTRGQQVTLSCSPISGHRSVSWYQQTPGQGLQFLFEYFSETQRNKGNFPGRFSGRQFSNSRSEMNVSTLELGDSALYLCASSRGQGANEQFFGPGTRLTVL.

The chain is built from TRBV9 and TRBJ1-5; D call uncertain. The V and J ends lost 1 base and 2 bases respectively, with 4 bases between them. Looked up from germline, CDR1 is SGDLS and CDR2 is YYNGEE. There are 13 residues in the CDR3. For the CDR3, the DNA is TGTGCCAGCAGCGTAAGGGGCAATCAGCCCCAGCATTTT. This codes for CASSVRGNQPQHF.

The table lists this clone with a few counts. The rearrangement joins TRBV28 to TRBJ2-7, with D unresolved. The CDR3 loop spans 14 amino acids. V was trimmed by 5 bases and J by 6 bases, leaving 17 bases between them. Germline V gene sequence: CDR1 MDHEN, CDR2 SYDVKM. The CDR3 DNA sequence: TGTGCCAGCAGTCGGACGGAACTCCGATTCGAGCAGTACTTC. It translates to CASSRTELRFEQYF.

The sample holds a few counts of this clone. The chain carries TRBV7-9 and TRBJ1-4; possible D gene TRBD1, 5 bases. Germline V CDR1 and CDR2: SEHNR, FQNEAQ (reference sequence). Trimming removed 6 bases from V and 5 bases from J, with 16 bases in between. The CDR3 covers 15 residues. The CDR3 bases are TGTGCCAGCAGTCCTACGGGACGGCTAAATGAAAAACTGTTTTTT. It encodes CASSPTGRLNEKLFF.

The DNA of the CDR3 is TGTGCCAGCAGCGCAGTAGTAGAGGCTGAAGCTTTCTTT. Amino acids: CASSAVVEAEAFF. V usage is TRBV7-9 and J usage is TRBJ1-1; D gene ambiguous. V was pared by 5 bases and J by 6 bases, with 13 bases between. This CDR3 region has 13 residues. The germline gives CDR1 SEHNR, CDR2 FQNEAQ (reference sequence).

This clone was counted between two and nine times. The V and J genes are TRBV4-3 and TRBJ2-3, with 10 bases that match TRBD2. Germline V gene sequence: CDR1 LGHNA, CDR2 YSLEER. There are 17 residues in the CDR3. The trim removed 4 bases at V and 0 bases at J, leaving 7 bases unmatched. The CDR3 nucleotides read TGCGCCAGCAGCCCACACCCTAGCGGGGGTAGCACAGATACGCAGTATTTT. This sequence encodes CASSPHPSGGSTDTQYF.

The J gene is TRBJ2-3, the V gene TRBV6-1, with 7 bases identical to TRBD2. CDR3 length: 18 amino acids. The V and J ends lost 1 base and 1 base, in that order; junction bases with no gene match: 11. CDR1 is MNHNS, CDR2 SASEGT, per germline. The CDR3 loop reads CASSEDWRAGSGTDTQYF. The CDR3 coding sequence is TGTGCCAGCAGTGAAGATTGGCGAGCGGGAAGCGGCACAGATACGCAGTATTTT.

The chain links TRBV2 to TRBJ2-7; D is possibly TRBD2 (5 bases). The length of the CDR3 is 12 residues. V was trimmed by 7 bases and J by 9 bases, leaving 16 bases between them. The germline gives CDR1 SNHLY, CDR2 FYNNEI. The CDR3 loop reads CASTEGSTVQYF. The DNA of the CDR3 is TGTGCCAGCACAGAGGGCTCTACGGTGCAGTACTTC.